The next 18 T cell receptor beta chains were all read from a single sample in a study of CXCR3-negative and CXCR3-positive naive CD8 T cells. The TRB cDNA libraries were prepared by 5' RACE with UMI labels. TCRdb reprocessed the 5' RACE reads, with one entry per CDR3 protein and no DNA. The sample features roughly 89,000 distinct CDR3 sequences, with approximately 1% in its top ten. The sequencing input was naive CXCR3- CD8+ T cells from blood. Subset in this sample: CD45RO-CCR7+CD27+CD95- naive CD8+ T cells lacking CXCR3 (TNR3-). These receptors all come from a human donor in good health. Some clones in this sample may be carry-over from other donors' samples.

The chain combines TRBV28 with TRBJ2-7; TCRdb proposes TRBD1, but this gene call is untestable without DNA. Germline V gene data show CDR1 as MDHEN and CDR2 as SYDVKM. This CDR3 comprises 14 residues. The CDR3: CASSPRFRVYEQYF.

The rearrangement joins TRBV20-1 to TRBJ1-1; the D call of TRBD1 rests on TCRdb alone, since no DNA is present to check it. This CDR3 has 13 residues. Germline loops: CDR1 DFQATT, CDR2 SNEGSKA (reference sequence). The CDR3 sequence: CSASPGGITEAFF.

This sequence joins TRBV7-9 and TRBJ2-1; TCRdb designates TRBD1, a call that cannot be tested without DNA. The germline gives CDR1 SEHNR, CDR2 FQNEAQ (reference sequence). This CDR3 has 18 residues. CDR3 protein: CASSLSDGQLHRDNEQFF.

The chain joins TRBV29-1 to TRBJ2-1. The CDR3 is made up of 11 amino acids. The germline CDR1 and CDR2 sequences are SQVTM and ANQGSEA. The CDR3: CSVVGVNEQFF.

The rearrangement links TRBV12-5 to TRBJ2-1; the TCRdb D gene call, TRBD1, has no DNA to confirm it. This CDR3 has 16 amino acids. The germline gives CDR1 LGHNT, CDR2 FRNRAP. The CDR3 loop reads CASGPWGSSLNNEQFF.

This chain uses TRBV28 with TRBJ1-1; TCRdb's D call, TRBD1, is unchecked because there is no DNA. CDR1 MDHEN and CDR2 SYDVKM come from the germline V gene. The CDR3 is 15 amino acids. CDR3 sequence reads: CASSNRIGIRTEAFF.

The genes are TRBV6-2 or TRBV6-3 and TRBJ2-2; checking the TCRdb D call of TRBD2 is not possible without DNA. The CDR3 runs to 14 residues. CDR1 and CDR2 (germline): MNHEY, SVGEGT. This chain's CDR3 is CASSLGTATGELFF.

The rearrangement joins TRBV7-6 to TRBJ1-1. Germline V lookup: CDR1 SGHVS, CDR2 FNYEAQ. CDR3 length equals 15 residues. The chain's CDR3 is CASSAVGGMNIEALF.

This rearrangement joins TRBV23-1 to TRBJ1-5; the TCRdb call, TRBD1, lacks DNA for checking. TRBV23-1 carries the ORF label, with uncertain function. The CDR3 consists of 15 residues. The CDR3 loop reads CASSRGTGHNQPQHF.

The chain is built from TRBV2 and TRBJ2-7. The CDR3 spans 11 residues. Germline V gene sequence: CDR1 SNHLY, CDR2 FYNNEI. This chain's CDR3 is CASSERYEQYF. Looking up the rest from reference TRBV2 and TRBJ2-7 gives the full variable domain: EPEVTQTPSHQVTQMGQEVILRCVPISNHLYFYWYRQILGQKVEFLVSFYNNEISEKSEIFDDQFSVERPDGSNFTLKIRSTKLEDSAMYFCASSERYEQYFGPGTRLTVT.

CDR3 region: CASSERGNEPGYTF. V gene TRBV6-1 combines with J gene TRBJ1-2; TCRdb returns TRBD1, unconfirmable since there is no DNA. Germline lookup yields CDR1 MNHNS and CDR2 SASEGT. The length of the CDR3 is 14 residues.

The rearrangement links TRBV23-1 to TRBJ2-2; TCRdb picks TRBD2, but there is no DNA to check that call. TRBV23-1 carries the ORF label, with uncertain function. There are 14 residues in the CDR3. The chain's CDR3 is CAAGEGANTGELFF.

The chain is built from TRBV29-1 and TRBJ2-7; TCRdb returns TRBD1, unconfirmable since there is no DNA. Looked up from germline, CDR1 is SQVTM and CDR2 is ANQGSEA. The length of the CDR3 is 12 residues. Here the CDR3 reads CSVRTGSYEQYF.

The J gene is TRBJ2-5, the V gene TRBV29-1; TCRdb's assignment of TRBD2 cannot be checked, as there is no DNA. The CDR3 has 12 residues. The germline CDR1 and CDR2 sequences are SQVTM and ANQGSEA. This chain's CDR3 is CSALAGDETQYF.

The chain employs TRBV4-3 and TRBJ2-2; absent DNA, TCRdb's TRBD1 call cannot be checked. Germline lookup yields CDR1 LGHNA and CDR2 YSLEER. The CDR3 spans 18 residues. This CDR3 reads CASSQDMAGVLRTGELFF.

The J gene is TRBJ2-1, the V gene TRBV29-1; the D call of TRBD2 rests on TCRdb alone, since no DNA is present to check it. The CDR3 is made up of 18 amino acids. The germline CDR1 and CDR2 sequences are SQVTM and ANQGSEA. This CDR3 reads CSVEDHAAGQSSYNEQFF.

V and J are TRBV20-1 and TRBJ2-7; the TRBD2 assignment by TCRdb is unverifiable without DNA. Germline V gene lookup returns CDR1 DFQATT and CDR2 SNEGSKA (reference sequence). This CDR3 is built from 13 residues. This CDR3 reads CSARADSSYEQYF.

The chain combines TRBV29-1 with TRBJ2-7; the TCRdb D gene call, TRBD1, has no DNA to confirm it. Germline V lookup: CDR1 SQVTM, CDR2 ANQGSEA. CDR3 length equals 13 residues. The CDR3 spells CSTRAGVGYEQYF.